This TCR beta chain came from a study of shared clonotypes between healthy human individuals. The repertoire was sequenced with immunoSEQ multiplex PCR; TCRdb's copy has only in-frame clones and lacks some. The repertoire holds around 1,900,000 clones, with around 95% as singletons. J gave up 0 bases and V 5 bases, and 6 bases lay outside the gene matches. The CDR3 spans 15 residues. In germline, CDR1 is SGHVS, CDR2 FNYEAQ. The naive CD8 population came from CD45RO-negative cells selected for CCR7, without terminally differentiated effector memory CD45RA+ cells. The specimen sequenced was naive CD8+ T cells from PBMCs. The chain combines TRBV7-6 with TRBJ1-2; 7 positions match TRBD1. The sequence was obtained from a man between 18 and 29 years old in good health. Some clones in this sample may be carry-over from other donors' samples. Here the CDR3 reads CASSRGQDANYGYTF. CDR3 nucleotides: TGTGCCAGCAGCCGAGGACAGGACGCTAACTATGGCTACACCTTC. Based on the CDR3 plus reference TRBV7-6 and TRBJ1-2, the full variable domain is GAGVSQSPRYKVTKRGQDVALRCDPISGHVSLYWYRQALGQGPEFLTYFNYEAQQDKSGLPNDRFSAERPEGSISTLTIQRTEQRDSAMYRCASSRGQDANYGYTFGSGTRLTVV.